This TCR beta chain emerged from a study of molecular identifiers for immune sequencing clone quantification. The CDR3 extends over 16 amino acids. Germline assignment: CDR1 PRHDT and CDR2 FYEKMQ (reference sequence). Trimming pared 5 bases from V and 2 bases from J, leaving 17 bases between. In this sample, this clonotype turned up many times. From the PCR reads, TCRdb called clonotypes with MiXCR, one entry per CDR3 protein. The table shows hundreds of thousands of distinct CDR3 sequences, with 15% to 20% occurring only once. The chain employs TRBV13 and TRBJ2-3; D gene ambiguous. The source of this sequence is a human donor in good health. Some libraries in this study had Jurkat cell RNA spiked in. Sequencing was carried out using naive CD8+ T cells from blood, with Jurkat cell RNA spiked in. As for subset: FACS-sorted CD8+CD4-CCR7+CD45RA+ naive T cells. CDR3 in DNA: TGTGCCAGCAGCCTGGTTGGAGACCGCCACACAGATACGCAGTATTTT. Protein product: CASSLVGDRHTDTQYF.